The 21 T cell receptor beta chains listed next were all sequenced from one sample in a study of cytomegalovirus exposure and HLA in healthy donors. Clones were read by immunoSEQ multiplex PCR, and TCRdb kept only the in-frame ones, dropping some. The sample yields under 150,000 clones, approximately 85% seen once. The sample taken for sequencing was PBMCs. The source is a woman aged 25 to 45 in good health and CMV-seronegative.

CDR3 sequence: CASRSGDRGNTEAFF. CDR3 nucleotide sequence: TGTGCCAGTAGGTCGGGGGACAGGGGGAACACTGAAGCTTTCTTT. This chain connects TRBV28 to TRBJ1-1; 10 bases are a match to TRBD1. The CDR3 is 15 amino acids. The junction had 8 bases not matched to a gene; V was cut back by 9 bases and J by 1 base. Germline-derived CDR1 and CDR2 are MDHEN and SYDVKM.

This chain joins TRBV7-9 and TRBJ1-1; D remains ambiguous. The germline V and J ends were trimmed by 4 bases and 4 bases, with 13 bases remaining between them. The CDR3 spans 14 residues. Germline CDR1 SEHNR, CDR2 FQNEAQ (reference sequence). This CDR3 reads CASSSHGVLTEAFF. CDR3 coding DNA: TGTGCCAGCAGCTCCCACGGGGTACTCACTGAAGCTTTCTTT.

In the case of this clone: This sequence is one base from a far larger clone and is likely a read error. J is TRBJ1-6 and V is TRBV2, with TRBD1 identical over 9 bases. V was pared by 4 bases and J by 6 bases, with 1 base of the junction left unmatched. Germline CDR1 is SNHLY and CDR2 is FYNNEI. The CDR3 loop spans 14 amino acids. The CDR3 DNA follows: TGTGCCAGCAGTGTGGGACAGGGTAATTCACCCCTCCACTTT. Encoded protein: CASSVGQGNSPLHF.

This chain connects TRBV30 to TRBJ1-2, with D perhaps matching TRBD1 (5 bases). V was cut by 0 bases and J by 6 bases, with 11 bases left in between. The germline gives CDR1 GTSNPN, CDR2 SVGIG (reference sequence). CDR3 length: 13 amino acids. CDR3 DNA sequence: TGTGCCTGGAGTGTACAGGCATTCCATGGCTACACCTTC. Its translation: CAWSVQAFHGYTF. The entire variable domain, with the rest obtained from reference TRBV30 and TRBJ1-2, is as follows: SQTIHQWPATLVQPVGSPLSLECTVEGTSNPNLYWYRQAAGRGLQLLFYSVGIGQISSEVPQNLSASRPQDRQFILSSKKLLLSDSGFYLCAWSVQAFHGYTFGSGTRLTVV.

The chain employs TRBV7-6 and TRBJ2-6; 7 nucleotides line up with TRBD1. This CDR3 is built from 18 residues. Germline V gene data show CDR1 as SGHVS and CDR2 as FNYEAQ. V lost 5 bases and J lost 0; bases outside the gene matches: 10. The CDR3: CASSLDRAPHSGANVLTF. The CDR3 DNA sequence: TGTGCCAGCAGCCTCGACAGGGCCCCCCACTCTGGGGCCAACGTCCTGACTTTC.

The chain recombines TRBV9 with TRBJ2-1; 13 bases fit TRBD2. This CDR3 is 15 amino acids long. Germline V gene lookup returns CDR1 SGDLS and CDR2 YYNGEE. V dropped 4 bases and J dropped 10; count of bases not matched to a gene: 8. Here the CDR3 reads CASSRTSGGAREQFF. For the CDR3, the DNA is TGTGCCAGCAGCCGAACTAGCGGGGGGGCTAGGGAGCAGTTCTTC.

The chain couples TRBV9 to TRBJ1-1; the match to TRBD1 covers 9 bases. This CDR3 has 14 amino acids. Looked up from germline, CDR1 is SGDLS and CDR2 is YYNGEE. Trimming at V came to 3 bases and at J to 6 bases, leaving 6 bases not matched to a gene. The CDR3 reads CASSGRQGVPEAFF. In nucleotides, the CDR3 is TGTGCCAGCAGCGGACGACAGGGGGTACCTGAAGCTTTCTTT.

This chain joins TRBV2 and TRBJ1-1; TRBD1 is a possible D gene (5 bases). Germline V CDR1 and CDR2: SNHLY, FYNNEI. With 6 bases removed from V and 10 bases from J, the gap between germline ends came to 15 bases. This CDR3 has 12 residues. The CDR3 sequence is CASSQGLGGAFF. CDR3 sequence (DNA): TGTGCCAGCAGCCAGGGTCTGGGGGGAGCTTTCTTT. The whole variable domain, filled in from reference TRBV2 and TRBJ1-1, reads EPEVTQTPSHQVTQMGQEVILRCVPISNHLYFYWYRQILGQKVEFLVSFYNNEISEKSEIFDDQFSVERPDGSNFTLKIRSTKLEDSAMYFCASSQGLGGAFFGQGTRLTVV.

The V gene is TRBV7-2, the J gene TRBJ2-7, with 9 bases matching TRBD2. Germline V CDR1 and CDR2: SGHTA, FQGNSA. The CDR3 consists of 17 residues. The V and J ends lost 0 bases and 1 base, in that order; junction bases with no gene match: 7. CDR3 region: CASSLASLRGGSYEQYF. As DNA, the CDR3 is TGTGCCAGCAGCTTAGCGTCCTTGCGGGGGGGATCCTACGAGCAGTACTTC.

This chain connects TRBV4-1 to TRBJ1-5; the D is unclear. Deletions cut 6 bases from V and 2 bases from J, with 11 bases between. This CDR3 has 14 amino acids. Germline CDR1 and CDR2: MGHRA and YSYEKL. CDR3 coding DNA: TGCGCCAGCAGTTTCAGGACTGGCAATCAGCCCCAGCATTTT. Its protein product is CASSFRTGNQPQHF.

This clone was counted a few times. The chain uses TRBV18 and TRBJ1-2; 7 nucleotides match TRBD1. Germline CDR1 KGHSH, CDR2 LQKENI. The V gene end was trimmed by 2 bases and the J gene end by 0 bases; junction bases not matched to a gene: 3. The CDR3 contains 15 residues. The CDR3 DNA sequence: TGTGCCAGCTCACCAACAGGGGAGGCTAACTATGGCTACACCTTC. Protein product: CASSPTGEANYGYTF.

V is TRBV7-8 and J is TRBJ1-6, with 7 bases matching TRBD1. Per germline, CDR1 SGHVS and CDR2 FQNEAQ. The CDR3 has 15 residues. The V segment lost 0 bases and the J segment 9 bases; nucleotides outside the gene matches: 5. The CDR3 region has the DNA TGTGCCAGCAGCTTAGCGTCACAGGGGTCTTCACCCCTCCACTTT. Translating it yields CASSLASQGSSPLHF.

J is TRBJ1-1 and V is TRBV5-1; a weak D match, TRBD1 (5 bases). The CDR3 has 16 amino acids. Trimming left V 3 bases short and J 4 bases short, with 19 bases between. Germline V gene lookup returns CDR1 SGHRS and CDR2 YFSETQ. The CDR3 nucleotides are TGCGCCAGCAGCTCGGGGGGAAGGGGCAGTCGCACTGAAGCTTTCTTT. This sequence encodes CASSSGGRGSRTEAFF.

The rearrangement links TRBV28 to TRBJ2-7, with D perhaps matching TRBD1 (6 bases). The CDR3 runs 14 residues. Trimming left V 2 bases short and J 7 bases short, with 15 bases between. Germline assignment: CDR1 MDHEN and CDR2 SYDVKM. In nucleotides, the CDR3 is TGTGCCAGCAGTTTACAGGGGATGGCCTGGGAGCAGTACTTC. Translating gives CASSLQGMAWEQYF.

The J gene is TRBJ1-1, the V gene TRBV6-5, with D possibly being TRBD1 (6 bases). Germline V gene data show CDR1 as MNHEY and CDR2 as SVGAGI. The CDR3 spans 14 residues. Trimming cost V 5 bases and J 4 bases, with 14 bases left between them. The CDR3 reads CASSTGFVGTEAFF. CDR3 bases: TGTGCCAGCAGTACAGGGTTCGTCGGCACTGAAGCTTTCTTT.

The rearrangement joins TRBV7-9 to TRBJ2-3, with D possibly TRBD2 on 6 matching bases. Between the trimmed V and J ends, which lost 8 bases and 0 bases, there was a span of 18 bases. The V gene's germline CDR1 is SEHNR and CDR2 FQNEAQ (reference sequence). The CDR3 totals 16 residues. CDR3 in DNA: TGTGCCAGCTGCAGATGGATAGCGGAAAGCACAGATACGCAGTATTTT. This encodes CASCRWIAESTDTQYF.

The chain is built from TRBV27 and TRBJ1-4, with 7 bases fitting TRBD1. V was pared by 5 bases and J by 0 bases, with 6 bases of the junction left unmatched. Germline values: CDR1 MNHEY, CDR2 SMNVEV (reference sequence). The CDR3 sequence is 16 residues long. CDR3 DNA sequence: TGTGCCAGCAGTGGATCCGGGACAGCAACTAATGAAAAACTGTTTTTT. Translation: CASSGSGTATNEKLFF.

The rearrangement uses TRBV28 and TRBJ1-5; TRBD1 matches at 9 bases. From germline, CDR1 is MDHEN and CDR2 SYDVKM. This CDR3 spans 16 amino acids. Trimming cost V 4 bases and J 5 bases; bases outside gene matches: 9. The DNA of the CDR3 is TGTGCCAGCAGTTACCCGTCGACAGGGGGTCATCAGCCCCAGCATTTT. Amino acids: CASSYPSTGGHQPQHF.

V usage is TRBV6-6 and J usage is TRBJ2-7; 7 bases match TRBD2. The CDR3 is made up of 15 amino acids. V was clipped by 6 bases and J by 2 bases; unmatched bases: 10. Germline CDR1 MNHNY, CDR2 SVGAGI (reference sequence). The CDR3 DNA reads as TGTGCCAGCAGCAAAACCGGGACTAATACCTACGAGCAGTACTTC. Protein sequence: CASSKTGTNTYEQYF.

This clone was found a few times. The gene calls are TRBV6-4 and TRBJ1-5, with a possible D match to TRBD1 (5 bases). Trimming removed 3 bases at V and 3 bases at J, with 9 bases between. This CDR3 is 14 amino acids long. Germline loops: CDR1 MRHNA, CDR2 SNTAGT. CDR3 coding DNA: TGTGCCAGCAGTGAGGGGGAGGACAATCAGCCCCAGCATTTT. Amino acid sequence: CASSEGEDNQPQHF.

The table lists this clone with a count of one. This rearrangement joins TRBV7-9 to TRBJ1-2; 9 bases are shared with TRBD1. V shed 5 bases, J shed 3 bases, and the junction held 7 bases outside the gene matches. Per the germline V gene, CDR1 is SEHNR and CDR2 is FQNEAQ (reference sequence). This CDR3 has 15 amino acids. DNA of the CDR3: TGTGCCAGCAGCCCCGACAGGGGGGGATACTATGGCTACACCTTC. The encoded protein is CASSPDRGGYYGYTF.